Listed below are T cell receptor beta chains from one sample, sequenced in a study of T cells after yellow fever vaccination. Via MiXCR, TCRdb re-called the 5' RACE reads, giving one row per CDR3 protein. The sample contains over 45,000 distinct CDR3 sequences, 4.5% to 6% of which appear only once. Sequencing used PBMCs, either bulk or a sorted T-cell subset (CD4+, CD8+, memory, or dextramer-sorted; not recorded which), obtained on the day of the yellow fever booster vaccination. These TCRs come from a man in his late teens or twenties who received the YFV17D yellow fever vaccine. Both conserved end residues are part of each CDR3. Fields, in order: clone size, V gene, J gene, D gene, CDR3 DNA, CDR3 protein. The D gene is left open where the match is weak. Clone size is not always given. Where it is, it says once, few, many or a class for expanded clones.

abundance: few; v_gene: TRBV12-3/TRBV12-4; j_gene: TRBJ2-1; d_gene: NA; CDR3nt: TGTGCCAGCAGTTTTGTGGGGGGTGAGCAGTTCTTC; CDR3aa: CASSFVGGEQFF
abundance: NA; v_gene: TRBV5-6; j_gene: TRBJ2-3; d_gene: NA; CDR3nt: TGTGCCAGCAGCTTGCCTCCTAGCACAGATACGCAGTATTTT; CDR3aa: CASSLPPSTDTQYF
abundance: many; v_gene: TRBV12-3/TRBV12-4; j_gene: TRBJ2-7; d_gene: TRBD2; CDR3nt: TGTGCCAGCAGTCCTGGGACTAGCGGGGGGAGAGAGCAGTACTTC; CDR3aa: CASSPGTSGGREQYF
abundance: many; v_gene: TRBV13; j_gene: TRBJ2-3; d_gene: TRBD1; CDR3nt: TGTGCCAGCAGCCACCCTCGGGACAGCGACACAGATACGCAGTATTTT; CDR3aa: CASSHPRDSDTDTQYF
abundance: NA; v_gene: TRBV7-9; j_gene: TRBJ2-5; d_gene: NA; CDR3nt: TGTGCCAGCAGCTTAGTCAACCAAGAGACCCAGTACTTC; CDR3aa: CASSLVNQETQYF
abundance: NA; v_gene: TRBV9; j_gene: TRBJ2-5; d_gene: NA; CDR3nt: TGTGCCAGCAGCGTAGCTACTAGCTTGGAGACCCAGTACTTC; CDR3aa: CASSVATSLETQYF
abundance: many; v_gene: TRBV29-1; j_gene: TRBJ2-1; d_gene: TRBD2; CDR3nt: TGCAGCGTTCCGGGACTAGCGGATTACAATGAGCAGTTCTTC; CDR3aa: CSVPGLADYNEQFF
abundance: many; v_gene: TRBV4-1; j_gene: TRBJ2-5; d_gene: NA; CDR3nt: TGCGCCAGCAGCCAAGATAATATTGGAACAGGGCGGGGGGAGACCCAGTACTTC; CDR3aa: CASSQDNIGTGRGETQYF
abundance: few; v_gene: TRBV4-1; j_gene: TRBJ2-5; d_gene: NA; CDR3nt: TGCGCCAGCAGCGACGTATCCAGGGTTAGATGGGAGACCCAGTACTTC; CDR3aa: CASSDVSRVRWETQYF
abundance: many; v_gene: TRBV7-9; j_gene: TRBJ2-3; d_gene: NA; CDR3nt: TGTGCCAGCAGCGAAGCGGATACGCAGTATTTT; CDR3aa: CASSEADTQYF
abundance: many; v_gene: TRBV7-8; j_gene: TRBJ2-5; d_gene: NA; CDR3nt: TGTGCCAGCAGCTTAGCAGGGTTTGAGACCCAGTACTTC; CDR3aa: CASSLAGFETQYF
abundance: few; v_gene: TRBV7-2; j_gene: TRBJ1-2; d_gene: NA; CDR3nt: TGTGCCAGCAGCTTAGTATCTTGGCAGGGTCTTTCTGGCTACACCTTC; CDR3aa: CASSLVSWQGLSGYTF
abundance: many; v_gene: TRBV19; j_gene: TRBJ2-2; d_gene: NA; CDR3nt: TGTGCCAGTACCCTATGGGGGTCGAACACCGGGGAGCTGTTTTTT; CDR3aa: CASTLWGSNTGELFF
abundance: few; v_gene: TRBV5-1; j_gene: TRBJ2-5; d_gene: TRBD2; CDR3nt: TGCGCCAGCAGCTTGGCCCGGACTAGCGAACAAGAGACCCAGTACTTC; CDR3aa: CASSLARTSEQETQYF
abundance: few; v_gene: TRBV21-1; j_gene: TRBJ2-7; d_gene: NA; CDR3nt: TGTGCCAGCAGCAAATTTGACAGGGGGCGGGACGAGCAGTACTTC; CDR3aa: CASSKFDRGRDEQYF
abundance: NA; v_gene: TRBV12-3/TRBV12-4; j_gene: TRBJ1-1; d_gene: TRBD1; CDR3nt: TGTGCCAGCAGCTCCGACAGGGAGGAAGCTTTCTTT; CDR3aa: CASSSDREEAFF
abundance: NA; v_gene: TRBV6-5; j_gene: TRBJ1-2; d_gene: NA; CDR3nt: TGTGCCAGCAGTTACTCCAGGGGTGGTGTCTATGGCTACACCTTC; CDR3aa: CASSYSRGGVYGYTF
abundance: NA; v_gene: TRBV4-1; j_gene: TRBJ1-2; d_gene: NA; CDR3nt: TGCGCCAGCAGCCAAGCGGCAGGGAGCTTCTATGGCTACACCTTC; CDR3aa: CASSQAAGSFYGYTF
abundance: few; v_gene: TRBV4-1; j_gene: TRBJ1-2; d_gene: TRBD1; CDR3nt: TGCGCCAGCAGCCAAACCCGGGACAGAGACTATGGCTACACCTTC; CDR3aa: CASSQTRDRDYGYTF
abundance: many; v_gene: TRBV7-8; j_gene: TRBJ1-5; d_gene: TRBD1; CDR3nt: TGTGCCAGCAGCCCCTCGACAGGGGGTTTTCAGCCCCAGCATTTT; CDR3aa: CASSPSTGGFQPQHF
abundance: many; v_gene: TRBV20-1; j_gene: TRBJ1-1; d_gene: NA; CDR3nt: TGCAGTGCTAGAGATAGCAGGGCCGACACTGAAGCTTTCTTT; CDR3aa: CSARDSRADTEAFF
abundance: few; v_gene: TRBV6-5; j_gene: TRBJ2-2; d_gene: NA; CDR3nt: TGTGCCAGCAGTTACTTCGGGGGAAACACCGGGGAGCTGTTTTTT; CDR3aa: CASSYFGGNTGELFF
abundance: NA; v_gene: TRBV4-2; j_gene: TRBJ2-3; d_gene: TRBD2; CDR3nt: TGTGCCAGCAGCCTACCTAGCGGGGGCACAGATACGCAGTATTTT; CDR3aa: CASSLPSGGTDTQYF
abundance: NA; v_gene: TRBV9; j_gene: TRBJ2-4; d_gene: TRBD1; CDR3nt: TGTGCCAGCAGCGCGAGGGGACAGGGGGCGTTGGACATTCAGTACTTC; CDR3aa: CASSARGQGALDIQYF
abundance: few; v_gene: TRBV7-6; j_gene: TRBJ2-1; d_gene: NA; CDR3nt: TGTGCCAGCAGCCAGCCATCCGGGGGGCTGGGGAATGAGCAGTTCTTC; CDR3aa: CASSQPSGGLGNEQFF
abundance: NA; v_gene: TRBV9; j_gene: TRBJ1-1; d_gene: NA; CDR3nt: TGTGCCAGCAGCGCGGTCGAAACTGAAGCTTTCTTT; CDR3aa: CASSAVETEAFF
abundance: few; v_gene: TRBV10-3; j_gene: TRBJ2-3; d_gene: TRBD1; CDR3nt: TGTGCCGCACAGGGGAGCACAGATACGCAGTATTTT; CDR3aa: CAAQGSTDTQYF
abundance: few; v_gene: TRBV5-6; j_gene: TRBJ2-2; d_gene: NA; CDR3nt: TGTGCCAGCAGCCCCGGCGGTTCCGGGGAGCTGTTTTTT; CDR3aa: CASSPGGSGELFF
abundance: NA; v_gene: TRBV19; j_gene: TRBJ2-1; d_gene: TRBD1; CDR3nt: TGTGCCAGTAGTATAACCGGGACAGGGGTTTACAATGAGCAGTTCTTC; CDR3aa: CASSITGTGVYNEQFF
abundance: many; v_gene: TRBV10-3; j_gene: TRBJ2-6; d_gene: NA; CDR3nt: TGTGCCATAGAAAACAGGGCCGGGGCCAACGTCCTGACTTTC; CDR3aa: CAIENRAGANVLTF
abundance: many; v_gene: TRBV4-3; j_gene: TRBJ2-3; d_gene: TRBD2; CDR3nt: TGCGCCAGCAGCCAAGAAGGGGCGGGGGGGAAGGATACGCAGTATTTT; CDR3aa: CASSQEGAGGKDTQYF
abundance: few; v_gene: TRBV6-2/TRBV6-3; j_gene: TRBJ1-2; d_gene: TRBD1; CDR3nt: TGTGCCAGCAGTTTGGACAGGTTCTTAGGTGGCTACACCTTC; CDR3aa: CASSLDRFLGGYTF
abundance: few; v_gene: TRBV28; j_gene: TRBJ2-1; d_gene: TRBD2; CDR3nt: TGTGCCAGCAGTCCCACGGGACTACGCTACAATGAGCAGTTCTTC; CDR3aa: CASSPTGLRYNEQFF
abundance: NA; v_gene: TRBV20-1; j_gene: TRBJ2-5; d_gene: TRBD2; CDR3nt: TGCAGTGCTAGCCCCCCCGGGGGGATGCGAGAGACCCAGTACTTC; CDR3aa: CSASPPGGMRETQYF
abundance: many; v_gene: TRBV10-3; j_gene: TRBJ2-1; d_gene: TRBD2; CDR3nt: TGTGCCATCAGGGGAGGGGATGAGCAGTTCTTC; CDR3aa: CAIRGGDEQFF
abundance: many; v_gene: TRBV7-6; j_gene: TRBJ2-3; d_gene: NA; CDR3nt: TGTGCCAGCAGCCCCCTACCCAGCCCCACAGATACGCAGTATTTT; CDR3aa: CASSPLPSPTDTQYF
abundance: NA; v_gene: TRBV7-9; j_gene: TRBJ1-1; d_gene: TRBD1; CDR3nt: TGTGCCAGCAGGGCCAACAGGGGTAACACTGAAGCTTTCTTT; CDR3aa: CASRANRGNTEAFF
abundance: many; v_gene: TRBV7-2; j_gene: TRBJ1-2; d_gene: NA; CDR3nt: TGTGCCAGCAGCTTAGCGAGGGGATATGGCTACACCTTC; CDR3aa: CASSLARGYGYTF
abundance: NA; v_gene: TRBV6-2/TRBV6-3; j_gene: TRBJ2-4; d_gene: NA; CDR3nt: TGTGCCAGCAGTTACGCTCAGCCTCCCAGGGACATTCAGTACTTC; CDR3aa: CASSYAQPPRDIQYF
abundance: NA; v_gene: TRBV3-1; j_gene: TRBJ2-7; d_gene: NA; CDR3nt: TGTGCCAGCAGCCGTATCGCAGGGGCCTCCTACGAGCAGTACTTC; CDR3aa: CASSRIAGASYEQYF
abundance: NA; v_gene: TRBV20-1; j_gene: TRBJ2-1; d_gene: TRBD2; CDR3nt: TGCAGTGCTAGTCTAGCGGGTAGATACAATGAGCAGTTCTTC; CDR3aa: CSASLAGRYNEQFF
abundance: few; v_gene: TRBV30; j_gene: TRBJ1-1; d_gene: NA; CDR3nt: TGTGCCTGGAGGCAGACAGATATGAACACTGAAGCTTTCTTT; CDR3aa: CAWRQTDMNTEAFF
abundance: many; v_gene: TRBV7-3; j_gene: TRBJ2-1; d_gene: NA; CDR3nt: TGTGCCAGCAGCTCCTCAGGGAACCCATACAATGAGCAGTTCTTC; CDR3aa: CASSSSGNPYNEQFF
abundance: many; v_gene: TRBV20-1; j_gene: TRBJ2-7; d_gene: NA; CDR3nt: TGCAGTGCTATTCTAGCGAATCGGTACGAGCAGTACTTC; CDR3aa: CSAILANRYEQYF
abundance: many; v_gene: TRBV20-1; j_gene: TRBJ1-3; d_gene: NA; CDR3nt: TGCAGTGCTAGCCCCCCTCTGGCGGGAAACACCATATATTTT; CDR3aa: CSASPPLAGNTIYF
abundance: many; v_gene: TRBV7-9; j_gene: TRBJ1-6; d_gene: NA; CDR3nt: TGTGCCAGCAGCTCCCAGGACAATTCACCCCTCCACTTT; CDR3aa: CASSSQDNSPLHF
abundance: NA; v_gene: TRBV5-6; j_gene: TRBJ2-1; d_gene: TRBD2; CDR3nt: TGTGCCAGCAGCGAGACTAGCGGGGGTGAGCAGTTCTTC; CDR3aa: CASSETSGGEQFF
abundance: NA; v_gene: TRBV28; j_gene: TRBJ1-6; d_gene: TRBD1; CDR3nt: TGTGCTAGCTGGACGTCAGGGGGCTGGGGTTCACCCCTCCACTTT; CDR3aa: CASWTSGGWGSPLHF
abundance: many; v_gene: TRBV7-8; j_gene: TRBJ1-6; d_gene: TRBD1; CDR3nt: TGTGCCAGCAGCCCGGGACAGGGAGGGAATTCACCCCTCCACTTT; CDR3aa: CASSPGQGGNSPLHF
abundance: many; v_gene: TRBV10-3; j_gene: TRBJ2-2; d_gene: NA; CDR3nt: TGTGCCATCACCGGGCTCGGCACCGGGGAGCTGTTTTTT; CDR3aa: CAITGLGTGELFF
abundance: many; v_gene: TRBV6-5; j_gene: TRBJ2-1; d_gene: TRBD2; CDR3nt: TGTGCCAGCAGTTACGGTGGGGGGGACAATGAGCAGTTCTTC; CDR3aa: CASSYGGGDNEQFF
abundance: many; v_gene: TRBV29-1; j_gene: TRBJ1-2; d_gene: TRBD1; CDR3nt: TGCAGCGTTGTGGGACAGGATAATGGCTACACCTTC; CDR3aa: CSVVGQDNGYTF
abundance: many; v_gene: TRBV29-1; j_gene: TRBJ2-7; d_gene: TRBD1; CDR3nt: TGCAGCGTTGAATGGGCCGGGACAGAGTTCTACGAGCAGTACTTC; CDR3aa: CSVEWAGTEFYEQYF
abundance: few; v_gene: TRBV20-1; j_gene: TRBJ2-2; d_gene: NA; CDR3nt: TGCAGTGCTAGAGATCTAACAGGGCAAGGGACCGGGGAGCTGTTTTTT; CDR3aa: CSARDLTGQGTGELFF
abundance: many; v_gene: TRBV7-9; j_gene: TRBJ2-3; d_gene: TRBD2; CDR3nt: TGTGCCAGCATCCCGCCCGGGGGGGAGGCAGATACGCAGTATTTT; CDR3aa: CASIPPGGEADTQYF
abundance: many; v_gene: TRBV7-2; j_gene: TRBJ1-2; d_gene: NA; CDR3nt: TGTGCCAGCAGCCAACGACAGTGGGCCAGGGGCTATGGCTACACCTTC; CDR3aa: CASSQRQWARGYGYTF
abundance: NA; v_gene: TRBV20-1; j_gene: TRBJ1-1; d_gene: NA; CDR3nt: TGCAGTCTTACTCGGGGCTGGGATCGGACTGAAGCTTTCTTT; CDR3aa: CSLTRGWDRTEAFF
abundance: few; v_gene: TRBV27; j_gene: TRBJ2-3; d_gene: NA; CDR3nt: TGTGCCAGCACCCCTCTGGACATAGATACGCAGTATTTT; CDR3aa: CASTPLDIDTQYF
abundance: few; v_gene: TRBV7-3; j_gene: TRBJ2-1; d_gene: NA; CDR3nt: TGTGCCAGCAGCTCGCCCCCTTCGGCTGAGCAGTTCTTC; CDR3aa: CASSSPPSAEQFF
abundance: many; v_gene: TRBV6-5; j_gene: TRBJ1-6; d_gene: NA; CDR3nt: TGTGCCAGCAAGGCTCGGGGACCACCAGGGACCTATAATTCACCCCTCCACTTT; CDR3aa: CASKARGPPGTYNSPLHF